This TCR beta chain was identified during a study of T cell repertoires in cytomegalovirus infection. On the study more broadly: In the study, CMV epitopes included recently identified HLA-C-restricted and well-studied HLA-B-restricted ones. Matching HLA type and CMV infection were both indicated by public TCR beta signatures.

TCRdb independently ran MiXCR on the reads; one entry per CDR3 protein. The sample comprises about 330,000 distinct CDR3 sequences, approximately 30% of which are singletons, and approximately 13% rests with the top ten. For this clonotype: The antigen remains undetermined.

V was trimmed by 6 bases and J by 4 bases, leaving 12 bases between them. The CDR3 spans 14 residues. Looked up from germline, CDR1 is ENHRY and CDR2 is SYGVKD. Findings and limits, study-wide: In two of eight donors, the top clonotype was HLA-C-restricted CMV-specific. Identification of carriers of CMV plus the relevant HLA was performed using cumulative public TCR beta family frequency.

The sequence derives from a human donor in good health (CMV status not recorded). Some clones in this sample may be carry-over from other donors' samples. This specimen was cultured PBMCs, taken from culture after CMV antigen stimulation. The chain carries TRBV10-3 and TRBJ1-4, with D perhaps matching TRBD1 (6 bases). The CDR3 loop is CAIREQGVNEKLFF. The CDR3 coding sequence is TGTGCCATCAGGGAACAGGGAGTTAATGAAAAACTGTTTTTT.